This T cell receptor (beta chain) was retrieved from a study of CD8+CD57+ T cells in acquired aplastic anemia. The wider study: Roughly 3 ug was the average amount of DNA from sorted CD4+ and CD8+ cells. General observations from the study: CD8+ Simpson's diversity did not differ significantly between patients and controls.

Trimming left V 5 bases short and J 13 bases short, with 15 bases between. The CDR3 totals 11 residues. CDR1 is SGHAT, CDR2 FQNNGV, per germline. Genomic DNA served as template for TCR beta VDJ and CDR3 profiling. TCRdb re-derived calls from the reads in MiXCR, one entry per CDR3 protein. Of about 180,000 distinct CDR3 sequences in the sample, less than 50% were seen once. Sequencing was done on patients that had shown CD8+CD57+ cell expansion by flow cytometry. In all patients, the disease was severe acquired aplastic anemia. All patients were therapy-naive when blood was sampled. In the case of this clonotype: Antigen unknown.

The specimen was sorted CD4+, CD8+, or CD8+CD57+ T cells (not recorded which) from PBMCs. The chain has TRBV11-2 and TRBJ2-7; D possibly uses TRBD1 or TRBD2 (5 bases each). The clonotype originates from a human donor with aplastic anemia. The CDR3 DNA is TGTGCCAGCAGCCAGGGAGCACAGGTATACTTC. As protein: CASSQGAQVYF.